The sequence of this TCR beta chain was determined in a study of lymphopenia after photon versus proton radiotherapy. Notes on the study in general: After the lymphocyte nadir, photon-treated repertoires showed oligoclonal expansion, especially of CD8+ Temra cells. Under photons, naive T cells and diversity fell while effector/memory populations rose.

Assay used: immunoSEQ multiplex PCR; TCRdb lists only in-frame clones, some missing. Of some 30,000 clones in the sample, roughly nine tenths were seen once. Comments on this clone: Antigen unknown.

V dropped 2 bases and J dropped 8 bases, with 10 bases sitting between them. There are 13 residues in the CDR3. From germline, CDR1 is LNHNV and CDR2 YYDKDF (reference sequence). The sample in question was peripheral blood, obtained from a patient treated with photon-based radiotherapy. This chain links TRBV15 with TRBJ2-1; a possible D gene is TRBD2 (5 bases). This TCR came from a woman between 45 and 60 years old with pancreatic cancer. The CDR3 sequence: CATSRPSSDEQFF. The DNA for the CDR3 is TGTGCCACCAGCAGACCTAGCAGTGATGAGCAGTTCTTC.